The 26 T cell receptor beta chains reported below all come from one sample, sequenced in a study of cytomegalovirus exposure and HLA in healthy donors. It was with 60 Vbeta and 13 Jbeta primers that the PCR ran. Measured with immunoSEQ multiplex PCR; TCRdb has only the in-frame clones, and not every one. This table holds over 100,000 clones, 80% to 85% found once. Material: PBMCs. All receptors come from a woman between 50 and 59 years old in good health and CMV-seropositive.

The chain joins TRBV6-1 to TRBJ1-5; no clear D. This CDR3 comprises 16 residues. Per germline, CDR1 MNHNS and CDR2 SASEGT. V lost 1 base, J lost 5 bases, and 15 bases lay in between. CDR3 residues: CASSEELNREYQPQHF. DNA of the CDR3: TGTGCCAGCAGTGAAGAACTTAACCGAGAATATCAGCCCCAGCATTTT.

The J gene is TRBJ2-7, the V gene TRBV4-1, with a tentative D call TRBD1 (5 bases). CDR3 size: 14 residues. V dropped 0 bases and J dropped 3 bases, with 9 bases sitting between them. Germline CDR1 and CDR2: MGHRA and YSYEKL. The chain's CDR3 is CASSQDVRVYEQYF. The DNA for the CDR3 is TGCGCCAGCAGCCAAGATGTCAGGGTCTACGAGCAGTACTTC.

The J gene is TRBJ1-5, the V gene TRBV6-6; D is unclear. The V and J ends lost 5 bases and 6 bases respectively, with 17 bases between them. The CDR3 contains 15 residues. From germline, CDR1 is MNHNY and CDR2 SVGAGI (reference sequence). The CDR3 DNA follows: TGTGCCAGCAGTCTGGGCCAACAAAATGCTCAGCCCCAGCATTTT. This sequence encodes CASSLGQQNAQPQHF.

V gene TRBV28 combines with J gene TRBJ2-7; TRBD1 agrees at 8 bases. Per germline, CDR1 MDHEN and CDR2 SYDVKM. V shed 6 bases, J shed 5 bases, and the junction held 9 bases outside the gene matches. CDR3 size: 14 residues. CDR3 DNA sequence: TGTGCCAGCAGCCAGACGGGACAGGTGAACGAGCAGTACTTC. Protein: CASSQTGQVNEQYF.

Points on this clone: Sequence at one end of the junction differs from germline and may be a read error. This chain joins TRBV2 and TRBJ1-5; 8 bases are a match to TRBD1. Germline lookup yields CDR1 SNHLY and CDR2 FYNNEI. The CDR3 is made up of 15 amino acids. DNA of the CDR3: TGTGCCAGCAGAGAAGACAGGGGTTTCAATCAGCCCCAGCATTTT. Translating gives CASREDRGFNQPQHF.

The CDR3 is CASSSLIGSYSNQPQHF. The CDR3 DNA follows: TGTGCCAGCAGCTCACTAATCGGATCTTATAGCAATCAGCCCCAGCATTTT. The chain is built from TRBV7-2 and TRBJ1-5; no firm D call. This CDR3 comprises 17 residues. V lost 4 bases to trimming and J lost 0 bases, with 16 bases between them. Germline loops: CDR1 SGHTA, CDR2 FQGNSA.

The chain employs TRBV4-1 and TRBJ2-2; 15 bases are shared with TRBD2. The CDR3 loop spans 20 amino acids. Unmatched junction bases numbered 12, after V lost 2 bases and J lost 5 bases. Germline V gives CDR1 MGHRA, CDR2 YSYEKL. CDR3 residues: CASSQFIFGLAGGETGELFF. DNA for the CDR3: TGCGCCAGCAGCCAATTCATTTTCGGACTAGCGGGAGGGGAGACCGGGGAGCTGTTTTTT.

The rearrangement joins TRBV18 to TRBJ1-1, with D uncertain. Germline loops: CDR1 KGHSH, CDR2 LQKENI. V dropped 7 bases and J dropped 1 base, with 10 bases sitting between them. The CDR3 is 13 amino acids. In nucleotides, the CDR3 is TGTGCCAGCTTTCTCGACAAGAACACTGAAGCTTTCTTT. As protein: CASFLDKNTEAFF.

This chain uses TRBV2 with TRBJ2-2; TRBD1 matches 10 bases. CDR1 is SNHLY and CDR2 is FYNNEI in the germline V gene. CDR3 length: 15 residues. V lost 4 bases to trimming and J lost 3 bases; unmatched junction nucleotides: 2. The DNA for the CDR3 is TGTGCCAGCAGTGGACAGGGGGCTTACACCGGGGAGCTGTTTTTT. Protein: CASSGQGAYTGELFF.

This clone came up a few times. V gene TRBV6-1 combines with J gene TRBJ1-4; tentatively, D is TRBD1 (6 bases). This CDR3 is 15 amino acids long. Germline CDR1 MNHNS, CDR2 SASEGT. The V and J ends lost 3 bases and 8 bases respectively, with 16 bases between them. The DNA of the CDR3 is TGTGCCAGCAGTGAGGGGGGGCGAATGGGGGAAAAACTGTTTTTT. Translated: CASSEGGRMGEKLFF.

The V call is TRBV5-4, the J call TRBJ1-3, with 7 bases identical to TRBD1. In germline, CDR1 is SGHNT, CDR2 YYREEE (reference sequence). CDR3 length: 16 residues. The J segment lost 0 bases and the V segment lost 0 bases, leaving 3 bases of the junction unmatched. CDR3 sequence: CASSLGTGISGNTIYF. CDR3 nucleotide sequence: TGTGCCAGCAGCTTGGGGACAGGTATCTCTGGAAACACCATATATTTT.

The chain links TRBV30 to TRBJ2-7; 7 bases match TRBD2. The CDR3 has 12 residues. Germline loops: CDR1 GTSNPN, CDR2 SVGIG (reference sequence). J was trimmed by 5 bases and V by 2 bases; bases with no gene match: 3. The CDR3 loop is CAWSWGGDEQYF. CDR3 nucleotides: TGTGCCTGGAGTTGGGGAGGGGACGAGCAGTACTTC. Supplemented by reference TRBV30 and TRBJ2-7, the full variable domain reads SQTIHQWPATLVQPVGSPLSLECTVEGTSNPNLYWYRQAAGRGLQLLFYSVGIGQISSEVPQNLSASRPQDRQFILSSKKLLLSDSGFYLCAWSWGGDEQYFGPGTRLTVT.

The V call is TRBV6-5, the J call TRBJ1-2; D not certain. From germline, CDR1 is MNHEY and CDR2 SVGAGI. This CDR3 spans 15 amino acids. V shed 5 bases and J shed 4 bases, with 17 bases lying between them. CDR3 loop: CASSAGAYRGYGYTF. CDR3 coding DNA: TGTGCCAGCAGTGCTGGAGCTTATCGGGGCTATGGCTACACCTTC.

This rearrangement joins TRBV5-1 to TRBJ2-5; 7 bases are a match to TRBD1. The end of the DNA is better explained by TRBJ2-7, so the J call may be wrong. The CDR3 totals 16 residues. Germline CDR1 reads SGHRS; CDR2 reads YFSETQ. DNA for the CDR3: TGCGCCAGCAGCTACGACAGGGATCTGAGCTCCTACGAGCAGTACTTC. Encoded protein: CASSYDRDLSSYEQYF.

V gene TRBV27 combines with J gene TRBJ1-5; 7 bases agree with TRBD1. CDR1 and CDR2 (germline): MNHEY, SMNVEV (reference sequence). The CDR3 extends over 15 amino acids. V lost 7 bases and J lost 4; bases outside the gene matches: 10. CDR3 protein: CASTSSGQANQPQHF. CDR3 nucleotide sequence: TGTGCCAGCACTTCCTCTGGACAGGCGAATCAGCCCCAGCATTTT.

This rearrangement joins TRBV19 to TRBJ1-2; tentatively, D is TRBD1 (6 bases). Per the germline V gene, CDR1 is LNHDA and CDR2 is SQIVND (reference sequence). V gave up 2 bases and J gave up 4 bases, with 17 bases separating them. The CDR3 loop spans 16 amino acids. The CDR3 DNA sequence: TGTGCCAGTAGTATAAAATGGGACACCCGTCTCTATGGCTACACCTTC. This encodes CASSIKWDTRLYGYTF.

Within the sample, this clone is medium-sized (0.01 to 0.1%). This chain links TRBV19 with TRBJ2-7, with a tentative D call TRBD1 (5 bases). The germline V and J ends were trimmed by 1 base and 4 bases, with 14 bases remaining between them. CDR3 length equals 15 residues. The germline V gene encodes CDR1 LNHDA and CDR2 SQIVND (reference sequence). CDR3 protein: CASSIVGTGVYEQYF. Here the CDR3 DNA reads TGTGCCAGTAGTATAGTGGGAACAGGAGTATACGAGCAGTACTTC.

This clone was seen a single time. Mismatch with germline at one junction end may stem from a read error. This sequence joins TRBV7-9 and TRBJ2-1; 8 nucleotides match TRBD2. Germline V CDR1 and CDR2: SEHNR, FQNEAQ (reference sequence). The CDR3 runs to 16 residues. CDR3 DNA sequence: TGTTCCAGCAGTCTTAATCCGGGAGGGCCGTACAATGAGCAGTTCTTC. Residues: CSSSLNPGGPYNEQFF. The full variable domain, with the rest looked up from reference TRBV7-9 and TRBJ2-1, is DTGVSQNPRHKITKRGQNVTFRCDPISEHNRLYWYRQTLGQGPEFLTYFQNEAQLEKSRLLSDRFSAERPKGSFSTLEIQRTEQGDSAMYLCSSSLNPGGPYNEQFFGPGTRLTVL.

The CDR3 sequence: CASIPGTGITDTQYF. The CDR3 coding sequence is TGTGCCAGCATCCCCGGGACAGGGATCACAGATACGCAGTATTTT. The rearrangement joins TRBV11-2 to TRBJ2-3; 9 positions agree with TRBD1. The CDR3 covers 15 residues. With V trimmed by 7 bases and J by 2 bases, 7 bases remained unmatched. Looked up from germline, CDR1 is SGHAT and CDR2 is FQNNGV.

This clone was seen a few times. The chain is built from TRBV4-2 and TRBJ1-6; TRBD1 matches at 11 bases. Germline V lookup: CDR1 LGHNA, CDR2 YNFKEQ. The CDR3 totals 18 residues. V dropped 0 bases and J dropped 9; count of bases not matched to a gene: 10. The CDR3 region has the DNA TGTGCCAGCAGCCAAGACTTAGTGGACAGGGGGCTCGGTTCACCCCTCCACTTT. This sequence encodes CASSQDLVDRGLGSPLHF.

This clone was observed a single time. This chain joins TRBV10-3 and TRBJ1-4; TRBD1 agrees at 8 bases. Germline lookup yields CDR1 ENHRY and CDR2 SYGVKD. The CDR3 consists of 13 residues. The V gene end was trimmed by 9 bases and the J gene end by 4 bases; junction bases not matched to a gene: 4. The CDR3: CAIQGAFNEKLFF. DNA of the CDR3: TGTGCCATTCAGGGGGCCTTTAATGAAAAACTGTTTTTT.

The rearrangement links TRBV5-4 to TRBJ1-1; D is perhaps TRBD1 (6 bases). The CDR3 extends over 14 amino acids. Trimming left V 0 bases short and J 4 bases short, with 10 bases between. In germline, CDR1 is SGHNT, CDR2 YYREEE (reference sequence). This CDR3 reads CASSLGGGGTEAFF. In nucleotides, the CDR3 is TGTGCCAGCAGCTTGGGAGGGGGGGGCACTGAAGCTTTCTTT. Based on the CDR3 plus reference TRBV5-4 and TRBJ1-1, the full variable domain is ETGVTQSPTHLIKTRGQQVTLRCSSQSGHNTVSWYQQALGQGPQFIFQYYREEENGRGNFPPRFSGLQFPNYSSELNVNALELDDSALYLCASSLGGGGTEAFFGQGTRLTVV.

The gene calls are TRBV19 and TRBJ1-2, with TRBD1 matching over 9 bases. The CDR3 loop spans 14 amino acids. The V gene end was trimmed by 8 bases and the J gene end by 3 bases; junction bases not matched to a gene: 7. CDR1 and CDR2 from the germline V gene are LNHDA and SQIVND (reference sequence). In nucleotides, the CDR3 is TGTGCCAGTCGACCGACAGGGGGATACTATGGCTACACCTTC. This encodes CASRPTGGYYGYTF. The entire variable domain, with the rest obtained from reference TRBV19 and TRBJ1-2, is as follows: DGGITQSPKYLFRKEGQNVTLSCEQNLNHDAMYWYRQDPGQGLRLIYYSQIVNDFQKGDIAEGYSVSREKKESFPLTVTSAQKNPTAFYLCASRPTGGYYGYTFGSGTRLTVV.

This chain connects TRBV15 to TRBJ1-2; D not resolved. CDR3 length: 15 amino acids. CDR1 LNHNV and CDR2 YYDKDF come from the germline V gene (reference sequence). V was trimmed by 1 base and J by 1 base, leaving 10 bases between them. The CDR3 DNA is TGTGCCACCAGCAGAGCGGGAACACTTAACTATGGCTACACCTTC. Its translation is CATSRAGTLNYGYTF. Filled out from reference TRBV15 and TRBJ1-2, the complete variable domain reads DAMVIQNPRYQVTQFGKPVTLSCSQTLNHNVMYWYQQKSSQAPKLLFHYYDKDFNNEADTPDNFQSRRPNTSFCFLDIRSPGLGDTAMYLCATSRAGTLNYGYTFGSGTRLTVV.

The chain joins TRBV18 to TRBJ2-2; TRBD2 matches at 8 bases. The CDR3 length is 16 residues. CDR1 KGHSH and CDR2 LQKENI come from the germline V gene. With 5 bases clipped from V and 0 bases from J, the junction kept 5 bases outside the gene matches. CDR3 in amino acids: CASSTSGPANTGELFF. The CDR3 region has the DNA TGTGCCAGCTCAACTAGCGGACCCGCGAACACCGGGGAGCTGTTTTTT.

This CDR3 is CASSLAQGTTDTQYF. The CDR3 DNA reads as TGCGCCAGCAGCTTGGCACAGGGGACCACAGATACGCAGTATTTT. The rearrangement joins TRBV5-1 to TRBJ2-3; 7 positions agree with TRBD1. The junction had 3 bases not matched to a gene; V was cut back by 0 bases and J by 2 bases. CDR1 and CDR2 (germline): SGHRS, YFSETQ. This CDR3 region has 15 residues.